The clone carrying this T cell receptor (beta chain) was seen at least ten times. This specimen belongs to a study of early T cells in non-severe SARS-CoV-2 infection. Study-wide context: Sequencing targeted bulk RNA from unsorted whole blood, leaving chains unpaired.

The germline gives CDR1 DFQATT, CDR2 SNEGSKA (reference sequence). V was shortened by 3 bases and J by 5 bases, with 11 bases between the two germline ends. CDR3 length equals 13 residues. Separate cDNA molecules each had unique molecular identifiers attached to them. One entry per CDR3 protein results from TCRdb running MiXCR on the 5' RACE reads. The sample records roughly 25,000 distinct CDR3 sequences, 4.3% being singletons. The clonotype comes from an adult who was a healthcare worker with PCR-confirmed SARS-CoV-2 infection or an uninfected control (not recorded which). The V gene is TRBV20-1, the J gene TRBJ2-4, with D perhaps TRBD1 or TRBD2 (5 bases each). Sequencing used whole blood. The DNA of the CDR3 is TGCAGTGCTAGCCCGGGGCACCAAAACATTCAGTACTTC. Protein: CSASPGHQNIQYF.